The 32 T cell receptor beta chains in this list originate from one sample, sequenced in a study of cytomegalovirus exposure and HLA in healthy donors. Researchers ran the PCR with 60 Vbeta and 13 Jbeta primers. Measured with immunoSEQ multiplex PCR; TCRdb has only the in-frame clones, and not every one. The sample carries tens of thousands of clones, roughly 80% recorded once. Material for sequencing was PBMCs. These receptors originate from a girl aged 2-10 years in good health and CMV-seropositive.

There are a few counts of this clone. The gene calls are TRBV28 and TRBJ2-7, with TRBD2 matching over 7 bases. The trim removed 2 bases at V and 0 bases at J, leaving 7 bases unmatched. Germline assignment: CDR1 MDHEN and CDR2 SYDVKM. The CDR3 runs 16 residues. The CDR3 DNA reads as TGTGCCAGCAGTTTAGGGGCGCGGGGGAGCTCCTACGAGCAGTACTTC. This codes for CASSLGARGSSYEQYF.

The gene calls are TRBV19 and TRBJ1-1; 9 bases map to TRBD1. The CDR3 spans 13 residues. The V segment lost 3 bases and the J segment 10 bases; nucleotides outside the gene matches: 6. Germline V gene sequence: CDR1 LNHDA, CDR2 SQIVND (reference sequence). The chain's CDR3 is CASSISQGAGAFF. CDR3 bases: TGTGCCAGTAGTATCTCACAGGGGGCCGGAGCTTTCTTT. Drawing the rest from reference TRBV19 and TRBJ1-1, the complete variable domain is DGGITQSPKYLFRKEGQNVTLSCEQNLNHDAMYWYRQDPGQGLRLIYYSQIVNDFQKGDIAEGYSVSREKKESFPLTVTSAQKNPTAFYLCASSISQGAGAFFGQGTRLTVV.

The chain uses TRBV6-4 and TRBJ2-1; 12 bases are shared with TRBD2. With 3 bases clipped from V and 1 base from J, the junction kept 4 bases outside the gene matches. The CDR3 runs 17 residues. CDR1 is MRHNA, CDR2 SNTAGT, per germline. CDR3 bases: TGTGCCAGCAGTGAATCCGGGACTAGCGGGTCCTACAATGAGCAGTTCTTC. Translation: CASSESGTSGSYNEQFF.

The CDR3 DNA follows: TGTGCCAGCCGCCTGGCAGGGGGCAGGGAGATTGAGCAGTTCTTC. It encodes CASRLAGGREIEQFF. The chain recombines TRBV28 with TRBJ2-1, with 8 bases lining up with TRBD1. The germline V gene encodes CDR1 MDHEN and CDR2 SYDVKM. The CDR3 totals 15 residues. Unmatched junction bases numbered 15, after V lost 8 bases and J lost 9 bases. The full variable domain, rest sourced from reference TRBV28 and TRBJ2-1, is DVKVTQSSRYLVKRTGEKVFLECVQDMDHENMFWYRQDPGLGLRLIYFSYDVKMKEKGDIPEGYSVSREKKERFSLILESASTNQTSMYLCASRLAGGREIEQFFGPGTRLTVL.

The genes are TRBV9 and TRBJ2-5, with TRBD1 matching over 9 bases. The CDR3 is 17 residues long. V lost 3 bases, J lost 3 bases, and 12 bases stayed unmatched. In germline, CDR1 is SGDLS, CDR2 YYNGEE. This CDR3 reads CASSAPRQGDRKETQYF. The CDR3 DNA is TGTGCCAGCAGCGCTCCTCGACAGGGGGACCGAAAAGAGACCCAGTACTTC.

This clone was seen a handful of times. V gene TRBV7-3 combines with J gene TRBJ2-3, with 9 bases fitting TRBD2. This CDR3 is 14 amino acids long. V shed 5 bases and J 6 bases; nucleotides not matched to a gene: 6. Germline CDR1 and CDR2: SGHTA and FQGTGA. CDR3 protein: CASSLLAGADTQYF. The CDR3 DNA sequence: TGTGCCAGCAGCCTGTTAGCGGGAGCTGATACGCAGTATTTT.

The chain has TRBV28 and TRBJ2-3; D unresolved. Germline CDR1 is MDHEN and CDR2 is SYDVKM. V was pared by 2 bases and J by 2 bases, with 11 bases between. The CDR3 consists of 15 residues. CDR3: CASSLSLLPTDTQYF. DNA of the CDR3: TGTGCCAGCAGTTTAAGTCTACTGCCCACAGATACGCAGTATTTT.

V gene TRBV7-9 combines with J gene TRBJ2-2; 7 bases agree with TRBD1. After removal of 4 bases from V and 4 bases from J, the junction contained 6 bases not matched to a gene. Germline V gene sequence: CDR1 SEHNR, CDR2 FQNEAQ (reference sequence). The CDR3 runs to 15 residues. The CDR3 loop reads CASSSTGARTGELFF. Written as DNA, the CDR3 is TGTGCCAGCAGCTCTACAGGGGCGCGCACCGGGGAGCTGTTTTTT.

The chain recombines TRBV7-8 with TRBJ1-2, with D possibly TRBD1 on 6 matching bases. V shed 1 base and J shed 8 bases, with 20 bases lying between them. The CDR3 loop spans 16 amino acids. Germline loops: CDR1 SGHVS, CDR2 FQNEAQ. CDR3 in DNA: TGTGCCAGCAGCTTAGGGGGGCAGGCCGGAACAGTGGGCTACACCTTC. It encodes CASSLGGQAGTVGYTF.

The chain couples TRBV28 to TRBJ1-1; D call uncertain. The CDR3 totals 14 residues. Germline-derived CDR1 and CDR2 are MDHEN and SYDVKM. Trimming pared 3 bases from V and 8 bases from J, leaving 16 bases between. CDR3 sequence reads: CASSFPVGSREAFF. The CDR3 DNA reads TGTGCCAGCAGTTTTCCTGTGGGCAGTAGAGAAGCTTTCTTT.

This chain connects TRBV4-1 to TRBJ2-5, with TRBD2 matching 11 bases. The end of the DNA is better explained by TRBJ2-7, so the J call may be wrong. This CDR3 comprises 16 residues. Germline V gene lookup returns CDR1 MGHRA and CDR2 YSYEKL. The CDR3 is CASSQVAGGPVGEQYF. CDR3 nucleotide sequence: TGCGCCAGCAGCCAAGTAGCGGGAGGGCCGGTAGGCGAGCAGTACTTC.

The V and J genes are TRBV7-2 and TRBJ2-5, with D tentatively TRBD1 (6 bases). The ends were cut back, 1 base at V and 4 bases at J, with 10 bases in the middle. The length of the CDR3 is 14 residues. The V gene's germline CDR1 is SGHTA and CDR2 FQGNSA. CDR3 region: CASSLVGGPETQYF. DNA for the CDR3: TGTGCCAGCAGCTTAGTAGGGGGACCAGAGACCCAGTACTTC.

This clone was detected only once. The V and J genes are TRBV7-9 and TRBJ1-1; D is undetermined. The CDR3 length is 16 residues. V gave up 2 bases and J gave up 0 bases, with 13 bases separating them. The germline gives CDR1 SEHNR, CDR2 FQNEAQ (reference sequence). CDR3 amino acids: CASSLLQVVVNTEAFF. CDR3 bases: TGTGCCAGCAGCTTACTGCAGGTAGTAGTGAACACTGAAGCTTTCTTT.

This sequence joins TRBV4-2 and TRBJ1-1; the D is unclear. Per the germline V gene, CDR1 is LGHNA and CDR2 is YNFKEQ. There are 16 residues in the CDR3. V lost 1 base to trimming and J lost 0 bases, with 12 bases between them. CDR3 nucleotides: TGTGCCAGCAGCCAAGCGTTAGAGTTCATGAACACTGAAGCTTTCTTT. Translating it yields CASSQALEFMNTEAFF.

There are a few counts of this clone. This sequence joins TRBV30 and TRBJ2-2; TRBD1 agrees at 11 bases. CDR3 length: 15 amino acids. Germline-derived CDR1 and CDR2 are GTSNPN and SVGIG (reference sequence). With 4 bases clipped from V and 4 bases from J, the junction kept 5 bases outside the gene matches. The CDR3 DNA reads TGTGCCTGGAATCGAGGACAGGGGGCCACCGGGGAGCTGTTTTTT. It encodes CAWNRGQGATGELFF.

The chain uses TRBV28 and TRBJ2-7; possible D gene TRBD2, 5 bases. This CDR3 is built from 15 residues. The germline CDR1 and CDR2 sequences are MDHEN and SYDVKM. V was pared by 5 bases and J by 4 bases, with 18 bases between. As DNA, the CDR3 is TGTGCCAGCAGTCAAAACGGACTGGGTGGGTACGAGCAGTACTTC. It yields the protein CASSQNGLGGYEQYF.

This clone was picked up a small number of times. This chain joins TRBV4-2 and TRBJ1-1; tentative D call: TRBD1 (6 bases). The CDR3 runs 14 residues. CDR1 is LGHNA and CDR2 is YNFKEQ in the germline V gene. V lost 7 bases and J lost 5, with 17 bases in between. Here the CDR3 DNA reads TGTGCCAGCAATCGAGGGGGGGCGTCGACTGAAGCTTTCTTT. Protein: CASNRGGASTEAFF.

Worth noting for this clone: In the same sample, other DNA sequences code for this CDR3. The rearrangement links TRBV7-2 to TRBJ1-1; unclear D gene. Per the germline V gene, CDR1 is SGHTA and CDR2 is FQGNSA. This CDR3 comprises 13 residues. Trimming removed 2 bases from V and 0 bases from J, with 4 bases in between. CDR3 nucleotide sequence: TGTGCCAGCAGCTTATCGGTGAACACTGAAGCTTTCTTT. Translating gives CASSLSVNTEAFF.

J is TRBJ1-2 and V is TRBV27, with D possibly being TRBD1 (5 bases). Germline CDR1 reads MNHEY; CDR2 reads SMNVEV (reference sequence). The CDR3 is 14 amino acids. The V and J ends lost 5 bases and 4 bases respectively, with 14 bases between them. DNA of the CDR3: TGTGCCAGCAGTCAAAGTTTAGGGGCCTATGGCTACACCTTC. This sequence encodes CASSQSLGAYGYTF.

The chain uses TRBV5-6 and TRBJ2-7, with 8 bases matching TRBD1. J gave up 5 bases and V 4 bases, and 5 bases lay outside the gene matches. This CDR3 has 13 amino acids. Germline assignment: CDR1 SGHDT and CDR2 YYEEEE. CDR3 loop: CASSLRQGNEQYF. The CDR3 bases are TGTGCCAGCAGCCTTAGACAGGGGAACGAGCAGTACTTC.

The chain has TRBV5-1 and TRBJ1-1; D gene uncertain. V lost 4 bases to trimming and J lost 4 bases, with 11 bases between them. This CDR3 is built from 13 residues. CDR1 and CDR2 (germline): SGHRS, YFSETQ. CDR3 sequence reads: CASSARVSTEAFF. Here the CDR3 DNA reads TGCGCCAGCAGCGCGAGGGTGTCCACTGAAGCTTTCTTT. The whole variable domain, remainder taken from reference TRBV5-1 and TRBJ1-1, is KAGVTQTPRYLIKTRGQQVTLSCSPISGHRSVSWYQQTPGQGLQFLFEYFSETQRNKGNFPGRFSGRQFSNSRSEMNVSTLELGDSALYLCASSARVSTEAFFGQGTRLTVV.

This chain joins TRBV25-1 and TRBJ1-1; D gene ambiguous. CDR1 MGHDK and CDR2 SYGVNS come from the germline V gene. The length of the CDR3 is 11 residues. Trimming shortened V by 1 base and J by 11 bases, and 8 bases separated the two germline ends. The CDR3 reads CASSESSFAFF. In DNA, the CDR3 is TGTGCCAGCAGTGAATCCTCGTTTGCTTTCTTT.

This sequence joins TRBV7-2 and TRBJ2-7, with 9 bases matching TRBD2. CDR1 and CDR2 from the germline V gene are SGHTA and FQGNSA. CDR3 length equals 17 residues. Unmatched junction bases numbered 12, after V lost 1 base and J lost 5 bases. The CDR3 loop reads CASSLGASGVPLNEQYF. In nucleotides, the CDR3 is TGTGCCAGCAGCTTAGGCGCTAGCGGGGTGCCCCTGAACGAGCAGTACTTC. The full variable domain, its missing parts supplied by reference TRBV7-2 and TRBJ2-7, is GAGVSQSPSNKVTEKGKDVELRCDPISGHTALYWYRQSLGQGLEFLIYFQGNSAPDKSGLPSDRFSAERTGGSVSTLTIQRTQQEDSAVYLCASSLGASGVPLNEQYFGPGTRLTVT.

This clone was counted only a few times. V is TRBV6-5 and J is TRBJ2-1, with 7 nucleotides matching TRBD1. The CDR3 has 15 amino acids. The germline CDR1 and CDR2 sequences are MNHEY and SVGAGI. Losses at the gene ends were 0 bases for V and 5 bases for J; bases not matched to a gene: 4. CDR3 in DNA: TGTGCCAGCAGTTACTCGTGGACAGGTGACAATGAGCAGTTCTTC. It specifies CASSYSWTGDNEQFF.

This chain joins TRBV7-2 and TRBJ2-3; no firm D call. The germline V gene has CDR1 SGHTA and CDR2 FQGNSA. There are 15 residues in the CDR3. V was pared by 0 bases and J by 2 bases, with 9 bases between. DNA of the CDR3: TGTGCCAGCAGCTTAGCGAACCAGTACACAGATACGCAGTATTTT. This encodes CASSLANQYTDTQYF.

The CDR3 spells CATSRTGLAAQETQYF. CDR3 nucleotide sequence: TGTGCCACCAGCAGGACGGGACTAGCGGCTCAAGAGACCCAGTACTTC. The rearrangement uses TRBV15 and TRBJ2-5; 11 positions agree with TRBD2. CDR3 size: 16 residues. With 3 bases clipped from V and 2 bases from J, the junction kept 5 bases outside the gene matches. Germline loops: CDR1 LNHNV, CDR2 YYDKDF (reference sequence).

The chain recombines TRBV7-9 with TRBJ2-7; TRBD2 matches at 10 bases. Germline V lookup: CDR1 SEHNR, CDR2 FQNEAQ (reference sequence). V was pared by 5 bases and J by 2 bases, with 3 bases of the junction left unmatched. The CDR3 has 14 residues. The DNA of the CDR3 is TGTGCCAGCAGCCGACTAGCGGGTACCTACGAGCAGTACTTC. Its protein product is CASSRLAGTYEQYF.

This chain links TRBV7-9 with TRBJ2-7; 10 nucleotides match TRBD2. CDR3 size: 15 residues. The V gene end was trimmed by 4 bases and the J gene end by 2 bases; junction bases not matched to a gene: 5. Germline CDR1 SEHNR, CDR2 FQNEAQ (reference sequence). CDR3 residues: CASSYSGRTTYEQYF. The CDR3 bases are TGTGCCAGCAGCTATAGCGGGAGGACCACCTACGAGCAGTACTTC.

The rearrangement joins TRBV6-5 to TRBJ2-7; D possibly corresponds to TRBD2 (5 bases). Germline V gives CDR1 MNHEY, CDR2 SVGAGI. The germline V and J ends were trimmed by 5 bases and 4 bases, with 18 bases remaining between them. CDR3 size: 15 residues. Here the CDR3 DNA reads TGTGCCAGCAGTCACTTGTTTGAGGGCGGGTACGAGCAGTACTTC. Protein: CASSHLFEGGYEQYF.

The J gene is TRBJ2-7, the V gene TRBV6-5; perhaps TRBD2 as D (9 bases). CDR1 and CDR2 (germline): MNHEY, SVGAGI. V lost 7 bases and J lost 3, with 19 bases in between. The CDR3 loop spans 15 amino acids. In DNA, the CDR3 is TGTGCCAGCACCCAGGGGGCGGGAGGGCTCTACGAGCAGTACTTC. It codes for CASTQGAGGLYEQYF.

Here the CDR3 DNA reads TGTGCCAGCAGTGGACAGACAGGAGAATATGGCTACACCTTC. Encoded protein: CASSGQTGEYGYTF. The chain is built from TRBV6-1 and TRBJ1-2; maybe TRBD1 (6 bases). Looked up from germline, CDR1 is MNHNS and CDR2 is SASEGT. Deletions cut 4 bases from V and 5 bases from J, with 14 bases between. The CDR3 is 14 residues long.

This clone came up a few times. The chain recombines TRBV5-1 with TRBJ1-4; D might be TRBD1 (5 bases). From germline, CDR1 is SGHRS and CDR2 YFSETQ. The CDR3 contains 15 residues. V lost 0 bases to trimming and J lost 8 bases, with 14 bases between them. The CDR3 sequence is CASSLGRGGEEKLFF. The CDR3 DNA is TGCGCCAGCAGCTTGGGTAGGGGAGGTGAAGAAAAACTGTTTTTT.